These 18 T cell receptor beta chains originate from one sample sequenced in a study of Ad26.COV2.S vaccination and SARS-CoV-2 variants. Sequencing was performed with immunoSEQ multiplex PCR; in TCRdb, only in-frame clones are kept and a portion is missing. Of roughly 40,000 clones listed, roughly 84% are singletons. Specimen: peripheral blood, collected after recovery from COVID-19. The source is a human donor who had recovered from COVID-19.

V and J are TRBV7-2 and TRBJ2-1, with 8 bases fitting TRBD1. With V trimmed by 1 base and J by 3 bases, 2 bases remained unmatched. The CDR3 loop spans 15 amino acids. The germline V gene has CDR1 SGHTA and CDR2 FQGNSA. In DNA form, the CDR3 reads TGTGCCAGCAGCTTAGACAGGGGGTACTACAATGAGCAGTTCTTC. Its protein product is CASSLDRGYYNEQFF.

The chain joins TRBV10-2 to TRBJ2-5, with 8 bases that match TRBD1. Germline-derived CDR1 and CDR2 are WSHSY and SAAADI. The CDR3 extends over 16 amino acids. J was trimmed by 4 bases and V by 1 base; bases with no gene match: 8. The CDR3 sequence is CASSELAGGPPETQYF. CDR3 coding DNA: TGCGCCAGCAGTGAGTTGGCAGGGGGCCCGCCAGAGACCCAGTACTTC.

The V call is TRBV5-1, the J call TRBJ2-3; 13 nucleotides match TRBD2. Germline CDR1 reads SGHRS; CDR2 reads YFSETQ. V was pared by 4 bases and J by 2 bases, with 10 bases of the junction left unmatched. This CDR3 contains 18 residues. The CDR3 region has the DNA TGCGCCAGCAGCCAGCTACTAGCGGGGGGGCCCCCCACAGATACGCAGTATTTT. It translates to CASSQLLAGGPPTDTQYF.

V gene TRBV3-1 (or the pseudogene TRBV3-2) combines with J gene TRBJ2-7; D call uncertain. The CDR3 has 13 residues. CDR1 is LGHDT and CDR2 is YNNKEL in the germline V gene (reference sequence). Trimming removed 3 bases at V and 4 bases at J, with 10 bases between. The CDR3 is CASSHGNMYEQYF. The CDR3 DNA is TGTGCCAGCAGCCATGGAAACATGTACGAGCAGTACTTC.

The rearrangement joins TRBV2 to TRBJ1-1; a weak D match, TRBD1 (6 bases). This CDR3 comprises 13 residues. CDR1 SNHLY and CDR2 FYNNEI come from the germline V gene. The V and J ends lost 4 bases and 4 bases respectively, with 10 bases between them. This CDR3 is CASSGRGSTEAFF. The DNA of the CDR3 is TGTGCCAGCAGTGGAAGGGGGAGCACTGAAGCTTTCTTT.

The V call is TRBV27, the J call TRBJ1-1; 12 bases are shared with TRBD1. Trimming at V came to 5 bases and at J to 1 base, leaving 8 bases not matched to a gene. CDR1 is MNHEY, CDR2 SMNVEV, per germline (reference sequence). This CDR3 has 17 residues. CDR3 sequence: CASSRTGTGGANTEAFF. CDR3 nucleotides: TGTGCCAGCAGTCGCACCGGGACAGGGGGCGCGAACACTGAAGCTTTCTTT.

The chain uses TRBV7-9 and TRBJ1-2, with TRBD1 matching over 7 bases. J lost 8 bases, V lost 3 bases, and 3 bases had no gene match. CDR1 is SEHNR, CDR2 FQNEAQ, per germline (reference sequence). The CDR3 is 12 amino acids. Written as DNA, the CDR3 is TGTGCCAGCAGCTTTACAGGGGTAGGCTACACCTTC. Its translation is CASSFTGVGYTF.

The chain couples TRBV5-1 to TRBJ2-5; 10 bases agree with TRBD2. Trimming at V came to 0 bases and at J to 5 bases, leaving 7 bases not matched to a gene. The germline CDR1 and CDR2 sequences are SGHRS and YFSETQ. The CDR3 is 16 residues long. The CDR3 bases are TGCGCCAGCAGCTTGGAGGTGGCTAGCGGGAGTGAGACCCAGTACTTC. Amino acid sequence: CASSLEVASGSETQYF.

Here the CDR3 reads CASSPLGRDQPQHF. CDR3 nucleotide sequence: TGTGCCAGCAGTCCTTTAGGGCGGGACCAGCCCCAGCATTTT. The J gene is TRBJ1-5, the V gene TRBV6-5; possible D gene TRBD1, 5 bases. The CDR3 contains 14 residues. Germline V gene data show CDR1 as MNHEY and CDR2 as SVGAGI. The V end lost 5 bases, the J end lost 7 bases, and 15 bases lay between the germline ends.

A single count supports this clone. This chain uses TRBV5-4 with TRBJ1-1; tentative D call: TRBD1 (5 bases). V lost 0 bases and J 3 bases, leaving 15 bases between the germline ends. The CDR3 spans 16 residues. Germline CDR1 SGHNT, CDR2 YYREEE (reference sequence). The CDR3 here is CASSLGGDAQDTEAFF. The DNA for the CDR3 is TGTGCCAGCAGCTTGGGGGGGGACGCCCAGGACACTGAAGCTTTCTTT.

The chain employs TRBV6-2 or TRBV6-3 and TRBJ2-5; 8 positions match TRBD2. CDR1 and CDR2 (germline): MNHEY, SVGEGT. J lost 0 bases, V lost 5 bases, and 5 bases had no gene match. This CDR3 comprises 15 residues. The CDR3 region has the DNA TGTGCCAGCAGTCCGACGGGAGGGAACCAAGAGACCCAGTACTTC. Its translation: CASSPTGGNQETQYF.

The gene calls are TRBV5-8 and TRBJ1-2; 7 bases are a match to TRBD1. Per germline, CDR1 SGHTS and CDR2 YDEGEE. Trimming removed 1 base from V and 4 bases from J; junction bases left unmatched: 10. The CDR3 length is 16 residues. CDR3 residues: CASSLPRQGRAYGYTF. CDR3 DNA sequence: TGTGCCAGCAGCTTGCCCCGACAGGGTCGGGCCTATGGCTACACCTTC. Using reference TRBV5-8 and TRBJ1-2 for the parts outside the CDR3, the full variable domain is EAGVTQSPTHLIKTRGQQATLRCSPISGHTSVYWYQQALGLGLQFLLWYDEGEERNRGNFPPRFSGRQFPNYSSELNVNALELEDSALYLCASSLPRQGRAYGYTFGSGTRLTVV.

CDR3 DNA: TGCGCCAGCAGCTTGGATGGGGCGCAAGGGGCTTTCTTT. It encodes CASSLDGAQGAFF. The chain carries TRBV5-1 and TRBJ1-1; D may be TRBD1 (5 bases). This CDR3 spans 13 amino acids. V was cut by 0 bases and J by 11 bases, with 14 bases left in between. CDR1 is SGHRS and CDR2 is YFSETQ in the germline V gene.

V and J are TRBV19 and TRBJ1-5; no reliable D call. Germline V CDR1 and CDR2: LNHDA, SQIVND (reference sequence). The CDR3 sequence is 12 residues long. V shed 6 bases and J shed 9 bases, with 12 bases lying between them. As DNA, the CDR3 is TGTGCCAGTAGCCCCACGGGGTCGCCCCAGCATTTT. It is translated as CASSPTGSPQHF.

Here the CDR3 DNA reads TGTGCCAGCAGGTTAACAGAGCAAGAGACCCAGTACTTC. This translates into CASRLTEQETQYF. The chain carries TRBV2 and TRBJ2-5; D gene unclear. CDR3 length: 13 amino acids. Germline CDR1 reads SNHLY; CDR2 reads FYNNEI. The V end was cut by 6 bases, the J end by 2 bases, with 10 bases between.

The rearrangement uses TRBV2 and TRBJ1-4; 9 positions match TRBD1. The germline V gene encodes CDR1 SNHLY and CDR2 FYNNEI. J was trimmed by 0 bases and V by 5 bases; bases with no gene match: 10. The length of the CDR3 is 18 residues. The CDR3 spells CASSPFTGGGTTNEKLFF. CDR3 nucleotides: TGTGCCAGCAGTCCCTTTACAGGGGGCGGTACAACTAATGAAAAACTGTTTTTT.

This sequence joins TRBV7-3 and TRBJ2-1; D call uncertain. The CDR3 consists of 15 residues. CDR1 is SGHTA and CDR2 is FQGTGA in the germline V gene. V dropped 2 bases and J dropped 2 bases, with 10 bases sitting between them. DNA for the CDR3: TGTGCCAGCAGCTTATTAGCTAGTCCCTACAATGAGCAGTTCTTC. This gives the protein CASSLLASPYNEQFF.

This chain joins TRBV19 and TRBJ2-3, with 12 bases aligning to TRBD1. The trim removed 10 bases at V and 3 bases at J, leaving 8 bases unmatched. Per germline, CDR1 LNHDA and CDR2 SQIVND (reference sequence). The CDR3 covers 15 residues. CDR3 in DNA: TGTGCCACGGGACAGGGGGCGATGGGAACAGATACGCAGTATTTT. Translated: CATGQGAMGTDTQYF.